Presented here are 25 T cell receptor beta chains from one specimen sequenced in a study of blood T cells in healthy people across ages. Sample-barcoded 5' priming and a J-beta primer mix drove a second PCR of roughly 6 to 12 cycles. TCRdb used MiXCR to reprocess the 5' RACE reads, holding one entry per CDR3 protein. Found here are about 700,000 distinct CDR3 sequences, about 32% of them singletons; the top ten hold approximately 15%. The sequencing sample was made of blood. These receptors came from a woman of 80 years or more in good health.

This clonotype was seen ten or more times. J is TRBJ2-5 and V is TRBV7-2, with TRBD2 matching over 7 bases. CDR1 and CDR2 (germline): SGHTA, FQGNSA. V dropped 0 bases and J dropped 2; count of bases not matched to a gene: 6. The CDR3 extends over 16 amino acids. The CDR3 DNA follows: TGTGCCAGCAGCTTAGCTCCAGCGGGGAGACAAGAGACCCAGTACTTC. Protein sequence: CASSLAPAGRQETQYF.

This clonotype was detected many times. The CDR3 DNA sequence: TGCAGTGCTAGAGCGCGATCTTCAAGCTCCTACGAGCAGTACTTC. Translation gives CSARARSSSSYEQYF. This chain links TRBV20-1 with TRBJ2-7; no clear D. The CDR3 length is 15 residues. Per germline, CDR1 DFQATT and CDR2 SNEGSKA (reference sequence). Trimming removed 1 base at V and 0 bases at J, with 13 bases between.

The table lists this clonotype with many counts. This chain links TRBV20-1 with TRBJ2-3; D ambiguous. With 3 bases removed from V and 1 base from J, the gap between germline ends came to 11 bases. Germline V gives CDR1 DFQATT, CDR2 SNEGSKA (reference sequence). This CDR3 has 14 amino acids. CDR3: CSASSALGTDTQYF. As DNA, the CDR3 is TGCAGTGCTAGCTCAGCCCTTGGCACAGATACGCAGTATTTT.

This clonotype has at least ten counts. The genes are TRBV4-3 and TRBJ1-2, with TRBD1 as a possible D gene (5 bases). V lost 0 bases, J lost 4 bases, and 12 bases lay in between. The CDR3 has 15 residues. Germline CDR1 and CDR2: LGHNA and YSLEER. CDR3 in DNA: TGCGCCAGCAGCCAAGAGATGGGGCCAGGCTATGGCTACACCTTC. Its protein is CASSQEMGPGYGYTF.

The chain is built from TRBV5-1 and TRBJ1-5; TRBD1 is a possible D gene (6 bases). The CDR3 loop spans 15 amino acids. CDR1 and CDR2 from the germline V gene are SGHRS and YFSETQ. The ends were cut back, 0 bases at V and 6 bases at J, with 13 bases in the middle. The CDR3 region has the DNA TGCGCCAGCAGCTTGGGTTTCGGGGGCTTTCAGCCCCAGCATTTT. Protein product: CASSLGFGGFQPQHF. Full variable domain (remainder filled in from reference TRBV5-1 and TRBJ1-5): KAGVTQTPRYLIKTRGQQVTLSCSPISGHRSVSWYQQTPGQGLQFLFEYFSETQRNKGNFPGRFSGRQFSNSRSEMNVSTLELGDSALYLCASSLGFGGFQPQHFGDGTRLSIL.

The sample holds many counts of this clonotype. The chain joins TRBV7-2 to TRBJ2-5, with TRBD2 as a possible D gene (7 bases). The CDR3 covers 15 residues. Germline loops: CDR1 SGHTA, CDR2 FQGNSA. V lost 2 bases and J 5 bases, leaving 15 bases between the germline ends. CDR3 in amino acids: CASSLQARGPETQYF. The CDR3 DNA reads TGTGCCAGCAGCTTACAGGCGCGGGGGCCGGAGACCCAGTACTTC. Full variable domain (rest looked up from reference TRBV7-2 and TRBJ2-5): GAGVSQSPSNKVTEKGKDVELRCDPISGHTALYWYRQSLGQGLEFLIYFQGNSAPDKSGLPSDRFSAERTGGSVSTLTIQRTQQEDSAVYLCASSLQARGPETQYFGPGTRLLVL.

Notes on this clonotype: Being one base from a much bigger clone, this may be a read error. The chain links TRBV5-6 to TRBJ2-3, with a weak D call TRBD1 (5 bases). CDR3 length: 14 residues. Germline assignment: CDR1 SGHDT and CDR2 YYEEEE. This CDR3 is CASSFVTGTGTQYF. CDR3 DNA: TGTGCCAGCAGCTTTGTTACAGGCACAGGTACGCAGTATTTT.

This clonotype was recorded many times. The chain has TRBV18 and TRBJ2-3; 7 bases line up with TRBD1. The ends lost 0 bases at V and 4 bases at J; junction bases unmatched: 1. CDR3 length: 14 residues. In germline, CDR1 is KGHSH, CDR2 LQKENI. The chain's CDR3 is CASSPPGGADTQYF. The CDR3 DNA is TGTGCCAGCTCACCACCAGGGGGCGCAGATACGCAGTATTTT.

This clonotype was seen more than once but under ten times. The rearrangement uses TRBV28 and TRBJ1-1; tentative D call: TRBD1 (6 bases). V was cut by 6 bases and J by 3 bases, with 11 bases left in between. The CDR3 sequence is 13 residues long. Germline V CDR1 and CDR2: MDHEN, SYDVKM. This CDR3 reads CASSPQGYTEAFF. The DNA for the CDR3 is TGTGCCAGCAGCCCGCAGGGGTACACTGAAGCTTTCTTT.

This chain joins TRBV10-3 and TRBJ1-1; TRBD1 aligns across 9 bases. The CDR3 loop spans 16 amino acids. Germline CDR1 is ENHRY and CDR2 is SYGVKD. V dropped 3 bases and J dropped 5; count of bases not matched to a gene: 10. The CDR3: CAISDSGTGKLTEAFF. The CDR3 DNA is TGTGCCATCAGTGATTCAGGGACAGGGAAATTGACTGAAGCTTTCTTT.

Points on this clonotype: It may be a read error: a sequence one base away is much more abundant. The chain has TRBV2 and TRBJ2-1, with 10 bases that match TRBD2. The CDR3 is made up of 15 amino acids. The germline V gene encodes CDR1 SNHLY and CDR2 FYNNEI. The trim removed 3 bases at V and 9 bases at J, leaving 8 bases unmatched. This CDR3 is CASSDRAGGSAEQFF. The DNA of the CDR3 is TGTGCCAGCAGTGATCGAGCGGGGGGGTCGGCTGAGCAGTTCTTC.

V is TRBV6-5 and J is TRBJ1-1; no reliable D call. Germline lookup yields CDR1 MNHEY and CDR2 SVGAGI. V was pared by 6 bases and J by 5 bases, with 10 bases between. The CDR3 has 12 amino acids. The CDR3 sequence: CASSPFGTEAFF. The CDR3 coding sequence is TGTGCCAGCAGCCCCTTTGGGACTGAAGCTTTCTTT.

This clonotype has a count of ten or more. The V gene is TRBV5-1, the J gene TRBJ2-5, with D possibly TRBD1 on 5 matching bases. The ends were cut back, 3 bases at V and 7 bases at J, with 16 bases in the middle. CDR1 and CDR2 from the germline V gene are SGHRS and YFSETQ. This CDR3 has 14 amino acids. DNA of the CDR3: TGCGCCAGCAGCTCCGGCCATGGGGCTGGGACCCAGTACTTC. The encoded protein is CASSSGHGAGTQYF.

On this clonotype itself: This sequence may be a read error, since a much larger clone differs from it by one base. The CDR3 DNA sequence: TGCGCCAGCAGCTTGGCGGGGGCAAAGGGGGATGAGCAGTTCTTC. The encoded protein is CASSLAGAKGDEQFF. V is TRBV5-1 and J is TRBJ2-1; D is perhaps TRBD1 or TRBD2 (6 bases each). This CDR3 contains 15 residues. Looked up from germline, CDR1 is SGHRS and CDR2 is YFSETQ. V was shortened by 0 bases and J by 8 bases, with 15 bases between the two germline ends.

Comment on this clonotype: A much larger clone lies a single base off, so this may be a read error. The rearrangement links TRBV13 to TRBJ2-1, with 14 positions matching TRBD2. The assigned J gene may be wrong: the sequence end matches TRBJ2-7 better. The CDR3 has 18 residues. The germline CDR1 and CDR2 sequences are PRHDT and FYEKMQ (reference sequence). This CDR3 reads CASSPGLAGGYSYNEQYF. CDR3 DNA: TGTGCCAGCAGCCCAGGACTAGCGGGGGGCTACTCCTACAATGAGCAGTACTTC.

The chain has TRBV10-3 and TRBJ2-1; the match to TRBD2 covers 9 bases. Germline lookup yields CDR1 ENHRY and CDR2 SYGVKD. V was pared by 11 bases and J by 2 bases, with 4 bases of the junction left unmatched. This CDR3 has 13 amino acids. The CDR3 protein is CASSGTPYNEQFF. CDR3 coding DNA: TGTGCCTCTAGCGGGACGCCCTACAATGAGCAGTTCTTC.

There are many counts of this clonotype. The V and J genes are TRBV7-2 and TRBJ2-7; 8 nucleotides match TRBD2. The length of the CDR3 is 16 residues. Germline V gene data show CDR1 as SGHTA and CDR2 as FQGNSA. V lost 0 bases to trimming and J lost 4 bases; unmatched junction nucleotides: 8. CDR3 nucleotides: TGTGCCAGCAGCTTAGCGGTCGGGGGGGCCCTATACGAGCAGTACTTC. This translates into CASSLAVGGALYEQYF.

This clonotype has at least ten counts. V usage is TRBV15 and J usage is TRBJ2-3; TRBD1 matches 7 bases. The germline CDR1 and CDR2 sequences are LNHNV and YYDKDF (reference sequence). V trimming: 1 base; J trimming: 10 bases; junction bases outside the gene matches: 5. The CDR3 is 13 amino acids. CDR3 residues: CATSRGGQVAQYF. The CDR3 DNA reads TGTGCCACCAGCAGAGGAGGACAGGTCGCGCAGTATTTT.

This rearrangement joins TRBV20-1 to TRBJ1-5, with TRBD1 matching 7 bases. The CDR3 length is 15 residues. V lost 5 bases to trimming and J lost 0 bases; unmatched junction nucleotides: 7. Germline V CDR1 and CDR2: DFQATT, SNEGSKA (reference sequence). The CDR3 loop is CSAGGQTYSNQPQHF. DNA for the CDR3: TGCAGTGCTGGGGGACAGACTTATAGCAATCAGCCCCAGCATTTT.

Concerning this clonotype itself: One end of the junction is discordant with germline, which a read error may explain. The CDR3 is CAGSDASSGEKLFF. The CDR3 bases are TGTGCCGGCAGTGATGCGAGCAGCGGCGAAAAACTGTTTTTT. The rearrangement links TRBV6-1 to TRBJ1-4; no reliable D call. The CDR3 has 14 amino acids. CDR1 is MNHNS and CDR2 is SASEGT in the germline V gene.

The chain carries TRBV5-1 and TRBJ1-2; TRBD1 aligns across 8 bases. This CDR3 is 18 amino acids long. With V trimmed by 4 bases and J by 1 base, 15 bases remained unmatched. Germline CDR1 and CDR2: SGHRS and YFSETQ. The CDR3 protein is CASSVPGQEGLLNYGYTF. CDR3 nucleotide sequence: TGCGCCAGCAGCGTCCCGGGACAGGAGGGTTTACTTAACTATGGCTACACCTTC. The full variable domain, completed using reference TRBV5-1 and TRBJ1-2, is KAGVTQTPRYLIKTRGQQVTLSCSPISGHRSVSWYQQTPGQGLQFLFEYFSETQRNKGNFPGRFSGRQFSNSRSEMNVSTLELGDSALYLCASSVPGQEGLLNYGYTFGSGTRLTVV.

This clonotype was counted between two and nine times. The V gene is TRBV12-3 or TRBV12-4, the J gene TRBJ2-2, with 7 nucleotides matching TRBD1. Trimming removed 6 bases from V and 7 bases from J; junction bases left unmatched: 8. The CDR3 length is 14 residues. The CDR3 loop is CASSLGQRDGELFF. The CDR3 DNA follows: TGTGCCAGCAGCCTGGGACAGAGGGACGGGGAGCTGTTTTTT.

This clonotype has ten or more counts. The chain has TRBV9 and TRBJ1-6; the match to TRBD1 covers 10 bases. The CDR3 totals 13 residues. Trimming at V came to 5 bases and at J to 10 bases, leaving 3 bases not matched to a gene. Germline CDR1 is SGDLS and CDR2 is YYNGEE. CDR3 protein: CASRGTGESPLHF. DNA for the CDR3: TGTGCCAGCAGGGGGACAGGGGAATCACCCCTCCACTTT.

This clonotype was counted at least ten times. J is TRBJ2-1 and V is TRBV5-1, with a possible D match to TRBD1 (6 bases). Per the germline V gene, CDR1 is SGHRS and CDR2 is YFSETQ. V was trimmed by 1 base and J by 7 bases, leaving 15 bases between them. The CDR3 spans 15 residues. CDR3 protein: CASSLTAGVQNEQFF. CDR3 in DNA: TGCGCCAGCAGCTTGACGGCAGGGGTGCAAAATGAGCAGTTCTTC.

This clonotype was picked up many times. This chain's CDR3 is CASSVEGSPRGNEQFF. CDR3 in DNA: TGTGCCAGCAGCGTAGAAGGGTCCCCACGGGGCAATGAGCAGTTCTTC. This chain uses TRBV9 with TRBJ2-1; D is perhaps TRBD2 (5 bases). In germline, CDR1 is SGDLS, CDR2 YYNGEE. The CDR3 runs to 16 residues. Trimming took off 0 bases at V and 6 bases at J, with 16 bases between the two ends.